These T cell receptor beta chains were read from a single sample in a study of neurological immune-mediated disorders. TCRdb reanalysed the 5' RACE reads using MiXCR and keeps one entry per CDR3 protein. The sample holds 110,000 or so distinct CDR3 sequences; about 3.4% are singletons and the top ten take 1% to 1.5%. Sequencing was done on a sample of PBMCs. The receptors were sampled from a young woman with multiple sclerosis. Each CDR3 is given with its conserved first and last residue. Each record gives: J gene, V gene, CDR3 protein.

>TRBJ2-1|TRBV7-2
CASSPPLVVVHNEQFF
>TRBJ1-2|TRBV10-3
CAISELGESGYTF
>TRBJ2-1|TRBV10-2
CASSESVEYNEQFF
>TRBJ2-5|TRBV5-1
CASGSDPGLQETQYF
>TRBJ2-1|TRBV20-1
CSARRTGPSSYNEQFF
>TRBJ2-7|TRBV21-1
CASSLHRADSYEQYF
>TRBJ2-7|TRBV20-1
CSAGSLVFPYEQYF
>TRBJ2-7|TRBV7-9
CASSLGRDRGYYEQYF
>TRBJ1-2|TRBV7-2
CASSLDGAGRYGYTF
>TRBJ1-1|TRBV4-1
CASSQVWDMNTEAFF
>TRBJ1-2|TRBV7-8
CASSSHFGSNYGYTF
>TRBJ1-3|TRBV20-1
CSARDRLIPGFSGNTIYF
>TRBJ2-5|TRBV7-6
CASSRRQRETQYF
>TRBJ1-1|TRBV20-1
CSARDPWHMNTEAFF
>TRBJ2-1|TRBV7-2
CASSRGTTNEQFF
>TRBJ2-5|TRBV10-3
CAISEPQERGETQYF